Sequencing of this TCR beta chain was carried out in a study of blood T cell repertoires in COVID-19. Study-wide context: T cells, B-cell-depleted T cells, or PBMCs supplied cDNA or gDNA.

V shed 7 bases and J 12 bases; nucleotides not matched to a gene: 13. The CDR3 covers 13 residues. Sequencing used immunoSEQ multiplex PCR; TCRdb keeps in-frame clones, though not all of them. The sample has about 280,000 clones; roughly 88% are singletons. The chain joins TRBV12-3 or TRBV12-4 to TRBJ2-7; 9 positions match TRBD1. This receptor was taken from a woman in her seventies with acute or convalescent COVID-19. Sequencing was carried out using peripheral blood. Here the CDR3 DNA reads TGTGCCAGCAACTCGGGACAGGGAAAGCGGAGGTACTTC. Its translation is CASNSGQGKRRYF.